This T cell receptor (beta chain) was documented in a study of chemoradiotherapy in HPV16-positive cancers. As regards this clone: Antigen: not known.

Study-wide results and limits: Non-HPV-specific T cells did not expand in tumors during treatment, whereas candidate HPV-specific clones and E7-related motifs did.

Sequenced by immunoSEQ multiplex PCR; TCRdb stores in-frame clones only, minus some. The sample consists of tens of thousands of clones, 84% of them appearing once. The CDR3 is 18 amino acids. Germline V CDR1 and CDR2: MNHNS, SASEGT. Germline trimming cut 4 bases from V and 8 bases from J; bases unmatched to any gene: 14. The specimen comprised blood, sampled from a patient who underwent chemoradiotherapy. The chain employs TRBV6-1 and TRBJ2-1, with 13 bases identical to TRBD2. The TCR comes from a human donor with HPV-associated anogenital cancer. CDR3 in DNA: TGTGCCAGCAGTGCCCGCCCACTAGCGGGGGGGAGAAATGATGAGCAGTTCTTC. The encoded protein is CASSARPLAGGRNDEQFF.